The entry that follows covers one TCR beta chain sequence. The antigen remains undetermined. This CDR3 is built from 14 residues. V lost 7 bases and J 2 bases, leaving 15 bases between the germline ends. Germline V lookup: CDR1 SNHLY, CDR2 FYNNEI. This entry comes from a study of beta chain features in type 1 diabetes. Broader study findings: There was no resolution here of whether HLA type influences TCRB rearrangement. Moderate but significant shortening of TCRB CDR3s was recorded in all four CD4+ subsets from Type 1 diabetes patients.

Of the isolated RNA, all was reverse transcribed, and so the sequenced material was expressed TCRB transcripts. Produced via immunoSEQ multiplex PCR; TCRdb's table is partial and in-frame only. The sample comprises approximately 140,000 clones, roughly 50% of which are singletons, and 0.42% rests with the top ten. The chain combines TRBV2 with TRBJ2-7, with a weak D call TRBD2 (5 bases). Sequences were obtained from Tregs from blood. The source is a man between 18 and 29 years old in good health. CDR3 nucleotides: TGTGCCAGCATCCACCGCGGGTCCCCCTACGAGCAGTACTTC. Translation gives CASIHRGSPYEQYF.